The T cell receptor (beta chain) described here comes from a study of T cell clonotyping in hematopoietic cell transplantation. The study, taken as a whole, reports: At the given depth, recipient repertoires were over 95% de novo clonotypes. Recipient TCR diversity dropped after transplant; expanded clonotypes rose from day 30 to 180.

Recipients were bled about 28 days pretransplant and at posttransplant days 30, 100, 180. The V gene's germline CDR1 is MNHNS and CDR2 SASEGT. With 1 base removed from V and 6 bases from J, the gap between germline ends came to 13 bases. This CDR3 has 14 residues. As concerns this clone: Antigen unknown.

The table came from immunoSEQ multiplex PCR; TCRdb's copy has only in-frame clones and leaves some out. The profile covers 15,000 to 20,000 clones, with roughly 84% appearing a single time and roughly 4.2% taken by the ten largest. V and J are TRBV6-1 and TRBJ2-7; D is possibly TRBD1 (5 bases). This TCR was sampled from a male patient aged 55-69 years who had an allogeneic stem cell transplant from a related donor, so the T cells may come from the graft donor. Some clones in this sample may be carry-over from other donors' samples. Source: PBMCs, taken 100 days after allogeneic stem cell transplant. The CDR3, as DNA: TGTGCCAGCAGTGAAGGGCAGGGTTCTTTCGAGCAGTACTTC. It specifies CASSEGQGSFEQYF.